The text below deals with one T cell receptor beta chain. A few counts support this clonotype. What this receptor recognizes is not known. Base quality data are lacking; no much larger clone is found one base away. Libraries of naive CD8 T cells were generated from roughly 21,000 to 960,000 sorted cells, with 10%, 30% or 50% of the purified RNA used. Naive CD8 T cells were FACS-sorted as CD8+CD4-CCR7+CD45RA+ on a BD FACSAria II into RLT Plus buffer. Detection sensitivity was tested by spiking Jurkat RNA equal to roughly nine TCR copies' worth into samples containing about 20,000-1,000,000 naive CD8 T cells. CD8 T cells were enriched with RosetteSep CD8+ T Cell Enrichment Cocktail and Ficoll-Paque, followed by ACK red cell lysis. The data stem from a study of molecular identifiers for immune sequencing clone quantification (dated by TCRdb to 2016 to 2018). Background for the entire study: For a replicate experiment, RNA from about 20,000 or 100,000 naive CD8 T cells was divided into five aliquots, of which four were sequenced. The study was a methods study using CD8 T cells to benchmark molecular-identifier clustering-based TCR repertoire sequencing (MIDCIRS) and TCR RNA copy counting. Results the study describes overall, beyond this receptor: In CMV-specific effector cells, over 99% of molecules were held by clones above 20 RNA copies, whereas under 1% of molecules were held by such clones in naive cells. Highly expanded clone sizes could be underestimated because identical TCR molecules may share a barcode. Even against a background of about a million naive CD8 T cells, spiked-in Jurkat TCR RNA amounting to a single cell's worth was reported to be detectable. When barcode sub-clustering was omitted, TCR diversity was inflated by chimeric consensus sequences, with chimeras reaching as high as 47%. Modeling indicated about 3.1 TCR RNA copies recovered per cell, compared with about 10 by digital PCR, which implies a capture efficiency of 25% to 35%. The naive libraries included spiked-in Jurkat TCR RNA (10 copies' worth), and this RNA is not part of the donor repertoire.

The library was built by means of PCR. The listed sequencing device is NextSeq 500. Preparation of bulk TCR libraries followed a previously described approach, with the TCR primers listed in Table S5. Total RNA was purified with the Qiagen AllPrep DNA/RNA kit. Before any analysis, reads coming from multiple sequencing runs of the same library were combined into one pool. The authors' analysis ran thus. Reads were retained only if an exact TCR constant sequence was present, and the retained reads were trimmed to 150 nt and grouped according to their 12-nt molecular barcodes. Reads within each barcode group were sub-clustered using a 15% Levenshtein threshold, and quality-weighted consensus sequences were constructed for each RNA molecule. Non-functional sequences were filtered out, along with any lower-count sequence sitting one edit away from another sequence. Barcode sub-clusters with fewer than 20% of the maximum read count were removed, based on fitting two negative binomial distributions. TCRdb reanalyzed the raw reads on its own, using fastp at Q25 for trimming and MiXCR for clone calling, and kept in-frame beta chains. Rows are unified per CDR3 protein, each entry keeping the most common DNA and genes. The V and J calls here are based on TCRdb, not the publication. Across this sample there are a few hundred thousand distinct CDR3 sequences, with roughly 24% seen only once. 0.74% of the sample goes to the ten largest clones.

Sequencing was performed on naive CD8+ T cells from blood, with Jurkat cell RNA spiked in. Reading the label with the study, this specimen's cell subset or site is: FACS-sorted CD8+CD4-CCR7+CD45RA+ naive T cells. This clonotype was sampled from a human donor in good health. Some libraries in this study had Jurkat cell RNA spiked in.

The DNA is TGTGCCTGGAGTGTTTCACAGGGGATAGGCTACACCTTC. The translation is CAWSVSQGIGYTF. The V and J genes are TRBV30 and TRBJ1-2; TRBD1 matches 7 bases in the middle. For this chain, trimming is 0 bases at the V end and 8 bases at the J end, and the number of junction bases without a gene match is 6. CDR1 and CDR2 are read off the germline V gene (reference sequence) as GTSNPN and SVGIG. The CDR3 runs 13 amino acids, cysteine and phenylalanine included. Only the CDR3 region is kept as DNA, spanning 39 bases read in frame from base 1.